This T cell receptor (beta chain) was recovered during a study of blood T cell repertoires in COVID-19. Study overall: The origin of the acute and convalescent COVID-19 samples was the United States, Italy and Spain. Sources were T cells, B-cell-depleted T cells, or PBMCs; the material itself was cDNA or gDNA.

J gave up 3 bases and V 4 bases, and 2 bases lay outside the gene matches. CDR3 length: 15 amino acids. Germline loops: CDR1 SEHNR, CDR2 FQNEAQ (reference sequence). Per the original data handling: The assay estimated nucleated cells by amplifying reference gene primers. Some clones are missing from TCRdb's copy, which holds only in-frame ones; the method was immunoSEQ multiplex PCR. D and trimming were read from the DNA, whereas the V and J calls and clone size are those reported in that table. The data hold 45,000 to 70,000 clones, with about four fifths observed a single time. V and J are TRBV7-9 and TRBJ2-3; 12 bases match TRBD2. The receptor was derived from a woman of 80 years or more with acute or convalescent COVID-19. The sequencing input was peripheral blood. The CDR3 coding sequence is TGTGCCAGCAGCTCTACTAGCGGGGGGACAGATACGCAGTATTTT. Protein sequence: CASSSTSGGTDTQYF.